The rows below give T cell receptor beta chains drawn from one sample of a study of vaccination and CD4 T cells after COVID-19. Each CDR3 protein is one row after TCRdb ran MiXCR on the PCR reads. Among about 12,000 distinct CDR3 sequences listed, 20% were seen once. No cognate antigen is known for these TCRs. The sample was CD4+ T cells from blood, cultured in vitro, taken before SARS-CoV-2 vaccination. These receptors originate from a human donor who received a COVID-19 vaccine. Each CDR3 is given with its conserved first and last residue. A D gene is named only where the DNA matches it firmly. The listing skips clone size in some rows; elsewhere it reads once, few, many or a size class.

v_call,clone_size,d_call,j_call,cdr3_aa,cdr3_nt
TRBV20-1,-,-,TRBJ2-6,CSAPDNYLSGANVLTF,TGCAGTGCCCCGGACAATTACCTCTCTGGGGCCAACGTCCTGACTTTC
TRBV6-2/TRBV6-3,-,-,TRBJ2-3,CASRNGGSDTQYF,TGTGCCAGCAGGAACGGGGGCTCGGATACGCAGTATTTT
TRBV12-3/TRBV12-4,few,-,TRBJ1-2,CASSFQSTNYGYTF,TGTGCCAGCAGTTTCCAGTCTACTAACTATGGCTACACCTTC
TRBV11-3,-,TRBD1,TRBJ2-2,CASSLGQGEGGELFF,TGTGCCAGCAGCCTGGGACAGGGGGAAGGCGGGGAGCTGTTTTTT
TRBV10-3,-,-,TRBJ1-5,CAISEDGPSNQPQHF,TGTGCCATCAGTGAGGACGGGCCTAGCAATCAGCCCCAGCATTTT
TRBV20-1,-,TRBD1,TRBJ1-4,CSASKGQFNEKLFF,TGCAGTGCTAGCAAGGGACAGTTTAATGAAAAACTGTTTTTT
TRBV27,-,-,TRBJ1-2,CASSFKGQIVYGYTF,TGTGCCAGCAGTTTTAAGGGACAAATAGTCTATGGCTACACCTTC
TRBV20-1,-,-,TRBJ2-3,CSLGRGTDTQYF,TGCAGTCTGGGGCGCGGAACAGATACGCAGTATTTT
TRBV12-3/TRBV12-4,-,-,TRBJ2-2,CASSLQRTGELFF,TGTGCCAGCAGTCTCCAACGCACCGGGGAGCTGTTTTTT
TRBV10-3,-,-,TRBJ2-5,CAIRAGETQYF,TGTGCCATCAGGGCGGGGGAGACCCAGTACTTC
TRBV9,few,-,TRBJ2-7,CASSPRGKTYEQYF,TGTGCCAGCAGCCCCCGAGGGAAGACCTACGAGCAGTACTTC
TRBV9,-,-,TRBJ1-1,CASSVDGQWDTEAFF,TGTGCCAGCAGCGTGGACGGACAGTGGGACACTGAAGCTTTCTTT
TRBV12-3/TRBV12-4,-,TRBD1,TRBJ2-2,CASSFSPGGVSGELFF,TGTGCCAGCAGTTTTTCACCAGGGGGCGTTAGTGGGGAGCTGTTTTTT
TRBV5-4,-,-,TRBJ1-2,CASSPLGGHSYGYTF,TGTGCCAGCAGCCCCCTGGGGGGACACTCCTATGGCTACACCTTC
TRBV20-1,medium-sized,-,TRBJ2-3,CSARGLTASTDTQYF,TGCAGTGCTAGGGGACTGACAGCGAGCACAGATACGCAGTATTTT
TRBV19,-,-,TRBJ2-1,CASSMSGGQVNSYNEQFF,TGTGCCAGTAGTATGTCGGGGGGACAAGTAAACTCCTACAATGAGCAGTTCTTC